This T cell receptor (beta chain) derives from a study of neoadjuvant nivolumab and ipilimumab in lung cancer. Using immunoSEQ multiplex PCR, the repertoire was profiled, and TCRdb retains in-frame clones only, with some absent. The top ten hold about 20% of the sample, which has about 27,000 clones, about 70% seen once. The germline V gene has CDR1 SGHTA and CDR2 FQGNSA. This CDR3 has 16 residues. The V gene end was trimmed by 4 bases and the J gene end by 1 base; junction bases not matched to a gene: 0. This specimen consisted of tumor tissue, obtained after neoadjuvant nivolumab, alone or with ipilimumab, at or shortly before surgery. The receptor was derived from an adult with non-small cell lung cancer. The V and J genes are TRBV7-2 and TRBJ2-3; 15 bases align to TRBD2. The CDR3 coding sequence is TGTGCCAGCAGCTGGACTAGCGGGGGGGGCACAGATACGCAGTATTTT. Translating gives CASSWTSGGGTDTQYF.